A single sample is the source of the 20 T cell receptor beta chains below, sequenced in a study of shared clonotypes between healthy human individuals. Naivety among CD8 cells was defined by CD45RO negativity and positive CCR7 selection, thereby excluding terminally differentiated effector memory CD45RA+ cells. TCRdb's copy holds only in-frame clones and misses some; the assay was immunoSEQ multiplex PCR. The sample lists hundreds of thousands of clones, 95% to 96% occurring once. What was sequenced was naive CD8+ T cells sorted from blood. The source of these receptors is a woman aged 25-40 years in good health.

The V and J genes are TRBV7-8 and TRBJ1-2; D unclear. CDR3 length: 16 amino acids. The V and J ends lost 4 bases and 2 bases respectively, with 17 bases between them. Per the germline V gene, CDR1 is SGHVS and CDR2 is FQNEAQ. CDR3 residues: CASSSQRLKTNYGYTF. The CDR3 DNA sequence: TGTGCCAGCAGCTCCCAGAGACTGAAAACCAACTATGGCTACACCTTC.

The gene calls are TRBV9 and TRBJ2-1, with D tentatively TRBD2 (6 bases). Germline values: CDR1 SGDLS, CDR2 YYNGEE. This CDR3 comprises 15 residues. The ends were cut back, 3 bases at V and 7 bases at J, with 17 bases in the middle. The CDR3 loop is CASSADGEAGNEQFF. The CDR3 region has the DNA TGTGCCAGCAGCGCCGACGGAGAGGCGGGGAATGAGCAGTTCTTC. Full variable domain (rest looked up from reference TRBV9 and TRBJ2-1): DSGVTQTPKHLITATGQRVTLRCSPRSGDLSVYWYQQSLDQGLQFLIQYYNGEERAKGNILERFSAQQFPDLHSELNLSSLELGDSALYFCASSADGEAGNEQFFGPGTRLTVL.

This clone was seen once. One end of the junction does not line up with germline, which may come from a read error. V usage is TRBV6-5 and J usage is TRBJ2-1, with 8 positions matching TRBD2. CDR3 size: 14 residues. Germline V lookup: CDR1 MNHEY, CDR2 SVGAGI. The CDR3 loop reads CASSPQREHNEQLF. CDR3 nucleotides: TGTGCCAGCAGCCCTCAGCGGGAGCATAATGAGCAGCTCTTC.

Regarding this clone: Within the sample, other DNA sequences also encode this same CDR3. This chain links TRBV2 with TRBJ2-7; D perhaps matches TRBD1 (5 bases). Germline V CDR1 and CDR2: SNHLY, FYNNEI. This CDR3 comprises 13 residues. V was trimmed by 6 bases and J by 3 bases, leaving 12 bases between them. CDR3 loop: CASSLTDDYEQYF. The DNA of the CDR3 is TGTGCCAGCAGCTTGACAGACGACTACGAGCAGTACTTC. Drawing the rest from reference TRBV2 and TRBJ2-7, the complete variable domain is EPEVTQTPSHQVTQMGQEVILRCVPISNHLYFYWYRQILGQKVEFLVSFYNNEISEKSEIFDDQFSVERPDGSNFTLKIRSTKLEDSAMYFCASSLTDDYEQYFGPGTRLTVT.

This clone was seen just once. The chain combines TRBV5-6 with TRBJ2-3; 10 bases align to TRBD2. Germline V gene data show CDR1 as SGHDT and CDR2 as YYEEEE. This CDR3 contains 14 residues. J lost 4 bases, V lost 5 bases, and 4 bases had no gene match. The CDR3 is CASSSGLAPDTQYF. CDR3 DNA: TGTGCCAGCAGTTCGGGACTAGCGCCAGATACGCAGTATTTT. Full variable domain (outside the CDR3, taken from reference TRBV5-6 and TRBJ2-3): DAGVTQSPTHLIKTRGQQVTLRCSPKSGHDTVSWYQQALGQGPQFIFQYYEEEERQRGNFPDRFSGHQFPNYSSELNVNALLLGDSALYLCASSSGLAPDTQYFGPGTRLTVL.

The rearrangement links TRBV27 to TRBJ1-2, with a possible D match to TRBD1 (5 bases). CDR1 and CDR2 from the germline V gene are MNHEY and SMNVEV (reference sequence). This CDR3 spans 14 amino acids. V lost 2 bases to trimming and J lost 6 bases, with 13 bases between them. CDR3 in DNA: TGTGCCAGCAGTTTAGGGCAGGGTGGCGATGGCTACACCTTC. This sequence encodes CASSLGQGGDGYTF.

This chain connects TRBV10-3 to TRBJ2-7, with unresolved D. V gave up 6 bases and J gave up 3 bases, with 21 bases separating them. The germline CDR1 and CDR2 sequences are ENHRY and SYGVKD. This CDR3 has 16 amino acids. Here the CDR3 reads CAISPTHGPVYYEQYF. As DNA, the CDR3 is TGTGCCATCAGCCCGACCCACGGCCCCGTGTACTACGAGCAGTACTTC.

V is TRBV6-5 and J is TRBJ2-5; 11 positions agree with TRBD2. CDR1 MNHEY and CDR2 SVGAGI come from the germline V gene. The CDR3 runs to 15 residues. Trimming cost V 2 bases and J 5 bases; bases outside gene matches: 4. The DNA of the CDR3 is TGTGCCAGCAGTTACCACCTAGCGGGAGGCGAGACCCAGTACTTC. As protein: CASSYHLAGGETQYF.

V gene TRBV7-6 combines with J gene TRBJ2-2; 7 bases line up with TRBD2. The CDR3 has 15 amino acids. The germline CDR1 and CDR2 sequences are SGHVS and FNYEAQ. The junction had 5 bases not matched to a gene; V was cut back by 2 bases and J by 5 bases. The CDR3: CASSLLGGGTGELFF. As DNA, the CDR3 is TGTGCCAGCAGCTTACTGGGCGGGGGTACCGGGGAGCTGTTTTTT.

The V call is TRBV5-1, the J call TRBJ2-7; D is uncertain. Germline assignment: CDR1 SGHRS and CDR2 YFSETQ. The CDR3 totals 15 residues. The V gene lost 0 bases and the J gene lost 3 bases, with 13 bases spanning the gap. Here the CDR3 DNA reads TGCGCCAGCAGCTTGGGTATTGGCACCAGCTACGAGCAGTACTTC. It is translated as CASSLGIGTSYEQYF. The whole variable domain, remainder taken from reference TRBV5-1 and TRBJ2-7, is KAGVTQTPRYLIKTRGQQVTLSCSPISGHRSVSWYQQTPGQGLQFLFEYFSETQRNKGNFPGRFSGRQFSNSRSEMNVSTLELGDSALYLCASSLGIGTSYEQYFGPGTRLTVT.

The rearrangement links TRBV9 to TRBJ2-5, with 14 bases identical to TRBD2. The CDR3 consists of 16 residues. CDR1 is SGDLS, CDR2 YYNGEE, per germline. J lost 5 bases, V lost 4 bases, and 7 bases had no gene match. Here the CDR3 reads CASSPGTSGSPETQYF. CDR3 sequence (DNA): TGTGCCAGCAGCCCAGGGACTAGCGGGAGTCCGGAGACCCAGTACTTC.

The J gene is TRBJ1-2, the V gene TRBV27; 8 bases align to TRBD1. The germline V gene encodes CDR1 MNHEY and CDR2 SMNVEV (reference sequence). CDR3 length: 15 amino acids. Trimming took 5 bases from V and 4 from J; bases not matched to a gene: 9. CDR3 in amino acids: CASSPGQGVTYGYTF. The CDR3 DNA is TGTGCCAGCAGTCCAGGACAGGGTGTAACCTATGGCTACACCTTC.

V is TRBV7-9 and J is TRBJ1-1; TRBD1 agrees at 8 bases. The CDR3 has 13 amino acids. J gave up 5 bases and V 5 bases, and 4 bases lay outside the gene matches. The germline V gene has CDR1 SEHNR and CDR2 FQNEAQ (reference sequence). In DNA form, the CDR3 reads TGTGCCAGCAGCCTCACAGGGGGGACTGAAGCTTTCTTT. It is translated as CASSLTGGTEAFF.

The chain combines TRBV7-9 with TRBJ2-1; D is undetermined. Trimming shortened V by 6 bases and J by 9 bases, and 9 bases separated the two germline ends. Germline V CDR1 and CDR2: SEHNR, FQNEAQ (reference sequence). The CDR3 loop spans 11 amino acids. The chain's CDR3 is CASSFPGEQFF. CDR3 coding DNA: TGTGCCAGCAGTTTCCCGGGTGAGCAGTTCTTC.

The chain has TRBV28 and TRBJ2-7; 10 nucleotides agree with TRBD1. CDR3 length: 14 amino acids. Trimming removed 3 bases from V and 4 bases from J; junction bases left unmatched: 3. Germline values: CDR1 MDHEN, CDR2 SYDVKM. In DNA form, the CDR3 reads TGTGCCAGCAGTTTTCGGGACAGGGGATACGAGCAGTACTTC. Amino acid sequence: CASSFRDRGYEQYF. Variable domain in full (rest from reference TRBV28 and TRBJ2-7): DVKVTQSSRYLVKRTGEKVFLECVQDMDHENMFWYRQDPGLGLRLIYFSYDVKMKEKGDIPEGYSVSREKKERFSLILESASTNQTSMYLCASSFRDRGYEQYFGPGTRLTVT.

The chain uses TRBV7-6 and TRBJ2-5; 10 bases line up with TRBD1. V was clipped by 1 base and J by 0 bases; unmatched bases: 8. The germline gives CDR1 SGHVS, CDR2 FNYEAQ. The CDR3 is made up of 18 amino acids. Written as DNA, the CDR3 is TGTGCCAGCAGCTTAGGGACAGGGGGGCCTCTTTACCAAGAGACCCAGTACTTC. Its translation is CASSLGTGGPLYQETQYF.

The rearrangement links TRBV7-9 to TRBJ1-2; D uncertain. The V gene's germline CDR1 is SEHNR and CDR2 FQNEAQ (reference sequence). The CDR3 is 13 amino acids. V lost 1 base, J lost 4 bases, and 7 bases lay in between. CDR3 loop: CASSLVELYGYTF. The CDR3 DNA follows: TGTGCCAGCAGCTTAGTTGAACTCTATGGCTACACCTTC.

In DNA, the CDR3 is TGTGCCAGCAGCGCCTTGGACAGAAACGTCCAAGAGACCCAGTACTTC. Its translation is CASSALDRNVQETQYF. The chain uses TRBV5-4 and TRBJ2-5; maybe TRBD1 (6 bases). Germline values: CDR1 SGHNT, CDR2 YYREEE (reference sequence). Trimming cost V 4 bases and J 1 base, with 17 bases left between them. The CDR3 is 16 residues long.

The gene calls are TRBV7-2 and TRBJ2-2, with 11 bases aligning to TRBD2. V lost 2 bases, J lost 5 bases, and 10 bases stayed unmatched. Germline assignment: CDR1 SGHTA and CDR2 FQGNSA. The CDR3 contains 18 residues. The CDR3 DNA sequence: TGTGCCAGCAGCTTATGGTTAGCGGGAGGGCCAGGAACCGGGGAGCTGTTTTTT. Amino acid sequence: CASSLWLAGGPGTGELFF.

The V and J genes are TRBV15 and TRBJ2-7; D possibly uses TRBD1 or TRBD2 (5 bases each). Trimming removed 0 bases at V and 2 bases at J, with 14 bases between. Per germline, CDR1 LNHNV and CDR2 YYDKDF (reference sequence). The CDR3 extends over 16 amino acids. CDR3 bases: TGTGCCACCAGCAGAGAGGGGGTCGCAGGAGCCTACGAGCAGTACTTC. This translates into CATSREGVAGAYEQYF. Full variable domain (rest looked up from reference TRBV15 and TRBJ2-7): DAMVIQNPRYQVTQFGKPVTLSCSQTLNHNVMYWYQQKSSQAPKLLFHYYDKDFNNEADTPDNFQSRRPNTSFCFLDIRSPGLGDTAMYLCATSREGVAGAYEQYFGPGTRLTVT.